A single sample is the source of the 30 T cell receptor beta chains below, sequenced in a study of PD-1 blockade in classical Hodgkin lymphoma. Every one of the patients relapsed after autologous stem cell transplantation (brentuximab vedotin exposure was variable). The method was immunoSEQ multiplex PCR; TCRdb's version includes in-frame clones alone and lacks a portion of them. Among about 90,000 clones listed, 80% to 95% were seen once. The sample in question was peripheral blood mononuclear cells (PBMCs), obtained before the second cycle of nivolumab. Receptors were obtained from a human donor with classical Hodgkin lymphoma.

CDR3 amino acids: CASGWTSGGPETQYF. In DNA, the CDR3 is TGTGCCAGCGGGTGGACTAGCGGCGGTCCAGAGACCCAGTACTTC. This chain joins TRBV2 and TRBJ2-5; 10 nucleotides agree with TRBD2. Trimming took 8 bases from V and 4 from J; bases not matched to a gene: 10. CDR1 is SNHLY and CDR2 is FYNNEI in the germline V gene. The CDR3 is 15 amino acids.

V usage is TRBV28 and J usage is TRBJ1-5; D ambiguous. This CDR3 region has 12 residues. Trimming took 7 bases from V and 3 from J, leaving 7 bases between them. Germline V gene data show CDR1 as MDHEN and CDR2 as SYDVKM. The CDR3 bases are TGTGCCAGCACTGGCAACAATCAGCCCCAGCATTTT. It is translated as CASTGNNQPQHF.

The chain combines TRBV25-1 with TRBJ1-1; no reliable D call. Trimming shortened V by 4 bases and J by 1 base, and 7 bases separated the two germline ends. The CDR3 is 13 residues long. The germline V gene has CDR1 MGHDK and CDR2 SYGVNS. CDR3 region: CASSAGENTEAFF. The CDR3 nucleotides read TGTGCCAGCAGTGCCGGGGAGAACACTGAAGCTTTCTTT.

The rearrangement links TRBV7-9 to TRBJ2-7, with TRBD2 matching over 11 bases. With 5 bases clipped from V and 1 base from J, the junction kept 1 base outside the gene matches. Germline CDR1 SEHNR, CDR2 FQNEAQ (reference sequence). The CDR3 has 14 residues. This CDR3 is CASSRTSGSYEQYF. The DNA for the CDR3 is TGTGCCAGCAGCAGGACTAGCGGGTCCTACGAGCAGTACTTC.

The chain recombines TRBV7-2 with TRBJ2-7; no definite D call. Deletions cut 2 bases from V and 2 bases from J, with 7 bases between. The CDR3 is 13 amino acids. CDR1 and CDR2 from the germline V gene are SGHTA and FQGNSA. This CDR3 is CASSLWPAYEQYF. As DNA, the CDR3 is TGTGCCAGCAGCTTATGGCCAGCCTACGAGCAGTACTTC.

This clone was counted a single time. The CDR3 nucleotides read TGTGCCAGCAGCCCCCGGCCCCCCACAGATACGCAGTATTTT. This sequence encodes CASSPRPPTDTQYF. The chain has TRBV7-8 and TRBJ2-3, with unresolved D. Germline V gene sequence: CDR1 SGHVS, CDR2 FQNEAQ. The CDR3 length is 14 residues. Trimming stripped 5 bases from V and 2 bases from J, with 11 bases between.

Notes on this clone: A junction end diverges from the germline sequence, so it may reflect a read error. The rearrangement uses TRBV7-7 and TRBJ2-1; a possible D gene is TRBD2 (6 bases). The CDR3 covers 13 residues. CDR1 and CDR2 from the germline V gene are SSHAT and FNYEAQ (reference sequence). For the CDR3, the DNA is TGTGCTAGCAGCCCGGACTACTACAATGAGCAGTTCTTC. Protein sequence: CASSPDYYNEQFF.

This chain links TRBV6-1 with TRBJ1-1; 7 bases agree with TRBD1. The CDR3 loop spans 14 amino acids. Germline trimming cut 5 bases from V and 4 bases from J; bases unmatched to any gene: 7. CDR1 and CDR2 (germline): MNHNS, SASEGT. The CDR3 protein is CASSLQGLGTEAFF. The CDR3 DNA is TGTGCCAGCAGTTTACAGGGGTTGGGCACTGAAGCTTTCTTT.

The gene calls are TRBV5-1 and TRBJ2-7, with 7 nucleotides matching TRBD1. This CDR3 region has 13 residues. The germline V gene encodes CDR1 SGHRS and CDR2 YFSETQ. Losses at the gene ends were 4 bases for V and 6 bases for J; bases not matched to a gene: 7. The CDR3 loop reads CASSASNRGEQYF. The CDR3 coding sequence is TGCGCCAGCAGCGCCTCGAACAGGGGCGAGCAGTACTTC.

The CDR3 loop reads CAGGGLEPPPDTDTQYF. The CDR3, as DNA: TGTGCCGGGGGGGGACTAGAACCTCCTCCTGACACAGATACGCAGTATTTT. V and J are TRBV7-9 and TRBJ2-3; 8 nucleotides line up with TRBD2. The CDR3 loop spans 17 amino acids. CDR1 is SEHNR, CDR2 FQNEAQ, per germline (reference sequence). V dropped 11 bases and J dropped 2; count of bases not matched to a gene: 18.

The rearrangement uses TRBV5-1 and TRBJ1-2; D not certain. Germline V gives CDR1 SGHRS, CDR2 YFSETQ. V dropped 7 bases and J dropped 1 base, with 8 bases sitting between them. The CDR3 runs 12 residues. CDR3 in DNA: TGCGCCAGCGCACAGAATAACTATGGCTACACCTTC. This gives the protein CASAQNNYGYTF. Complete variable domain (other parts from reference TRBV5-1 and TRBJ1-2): KAGVTQTPRYLIKTRGQQVTLSCSPISGHRSVSWYQQTPGQGLQFLFEYFSETQRNKGNFPGRFSGRQFSNSRSEMNVSTLELGDSALYLCASAQNNYGYTFGSGTRLTVV.

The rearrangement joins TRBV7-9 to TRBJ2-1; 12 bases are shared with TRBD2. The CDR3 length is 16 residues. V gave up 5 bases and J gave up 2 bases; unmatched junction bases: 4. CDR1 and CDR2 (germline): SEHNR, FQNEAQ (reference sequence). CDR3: CASSPRTSGTYNEQFF. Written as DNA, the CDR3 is TGTGCCAGCAGCCCACGGACTAGCGGGACCTACAATGAGCAGTTCTTC.

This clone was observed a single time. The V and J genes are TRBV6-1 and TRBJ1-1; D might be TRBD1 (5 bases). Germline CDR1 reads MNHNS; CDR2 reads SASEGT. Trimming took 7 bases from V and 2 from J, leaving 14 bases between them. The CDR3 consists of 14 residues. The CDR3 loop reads CASIPGTVNTEAFF. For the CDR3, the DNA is TGTGCCAGCATCCCTGGGACGGTCAACACTGAAGCTTTCTTT.

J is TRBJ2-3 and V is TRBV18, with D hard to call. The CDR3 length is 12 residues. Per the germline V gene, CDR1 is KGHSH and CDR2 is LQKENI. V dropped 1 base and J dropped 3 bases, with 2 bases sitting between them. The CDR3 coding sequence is TGTGCCAGCTCACCACGTACAGATACGCAGTATTTT. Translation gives CASSPRTDTQYF.

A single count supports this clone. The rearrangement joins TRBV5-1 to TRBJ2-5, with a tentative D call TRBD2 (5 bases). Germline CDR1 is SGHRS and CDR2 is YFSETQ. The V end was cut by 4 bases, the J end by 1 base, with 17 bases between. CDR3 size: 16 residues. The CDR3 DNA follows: TGCGCCAGCAGCCCTTGGAGCCGGGGAGCCCAAGAGACCCAGTACTTC. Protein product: CASSPWSRGAQETQYF.

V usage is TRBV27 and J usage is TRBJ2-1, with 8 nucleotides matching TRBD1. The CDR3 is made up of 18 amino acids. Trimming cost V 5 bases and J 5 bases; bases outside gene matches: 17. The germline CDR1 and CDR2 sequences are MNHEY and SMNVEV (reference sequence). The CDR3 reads CASSLGSTGGPGDNEQFF. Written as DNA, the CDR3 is TGTGCCAGCAGTCTGGGGAGCACAGGGGGGCCGGGCGACAATGAGCAGTTCTTC.

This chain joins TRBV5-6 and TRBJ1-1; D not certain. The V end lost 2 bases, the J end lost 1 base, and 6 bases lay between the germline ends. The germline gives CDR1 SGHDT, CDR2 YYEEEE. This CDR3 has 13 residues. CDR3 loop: CASSFPANTEAFF. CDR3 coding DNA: TGTGCCAGCAGCTTTCCAGCGAACACTGAAGCTTTCTTT.

The CDR3 is CASSVSPKSTDTQYF. In DNA, the CDR3 is TGTGCCAGCAGCGTCTCGCCCAAGAGCACAGATACGCAGTATTTT. The gene calls are TRBV9 and TRBJ2-3; D unresolved. Germline CDR1 SGDLS, CDR2 YYNGEE. Between the trimmed V and J ends, which lost 2 bases and 0 bases, there was a span of 10 bases. CDR3 length: 15 amino acids.

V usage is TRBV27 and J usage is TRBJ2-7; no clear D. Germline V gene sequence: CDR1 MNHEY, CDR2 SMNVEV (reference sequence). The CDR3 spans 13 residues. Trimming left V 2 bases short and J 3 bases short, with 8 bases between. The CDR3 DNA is TGTGCCAGCAGTTTAATGGGAAACTACGAGCAGTACTTC. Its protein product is CASSLMGNYEQYF.

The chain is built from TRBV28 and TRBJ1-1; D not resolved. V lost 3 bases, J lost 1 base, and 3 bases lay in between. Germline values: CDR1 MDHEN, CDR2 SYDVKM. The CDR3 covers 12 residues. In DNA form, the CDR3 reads TGTGCCAGCAGTTTTGGGAACACTGAAGCTTTCTTT. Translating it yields CASSFGNTEAFF. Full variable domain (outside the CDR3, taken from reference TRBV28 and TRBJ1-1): DVKVTQSSRYLVKRTGEKVFLECVQDMDHENMFWYRQDPGLGLRLIYFSYDVKMKEKGDIPEGYSVSREKKERFSLILESASTNQTSMYLCASSFGNTEAFFGQGTRLTVV.

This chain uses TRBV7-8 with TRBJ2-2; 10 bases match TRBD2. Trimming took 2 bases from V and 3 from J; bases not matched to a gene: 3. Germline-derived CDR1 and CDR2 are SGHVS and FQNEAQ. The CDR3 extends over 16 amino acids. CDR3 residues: CASSLLTSGYTGELFF. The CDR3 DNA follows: TGTGCCAGCAGCTTATTGACTAGCGGGTACACCGGGGAGCTGTTTTTT.

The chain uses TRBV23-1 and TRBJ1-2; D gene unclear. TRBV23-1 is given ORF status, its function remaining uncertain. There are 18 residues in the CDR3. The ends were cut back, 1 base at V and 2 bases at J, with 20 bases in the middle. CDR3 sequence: CASSQFTGVRRENYGYTF. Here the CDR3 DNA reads TGCGCCAGCAGTCAATTTACGGGTGTAAGGCGCGAGAACTATGGCTACACCTTC.

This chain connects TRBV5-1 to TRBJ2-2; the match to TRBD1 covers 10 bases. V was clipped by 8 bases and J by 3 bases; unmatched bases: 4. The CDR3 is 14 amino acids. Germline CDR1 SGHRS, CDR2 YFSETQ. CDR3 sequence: CASSGQGYTGELFF. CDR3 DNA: TGCGCCAGTTCGGGACAGGGGTACACCGGGGAGCTGTTTTTT.

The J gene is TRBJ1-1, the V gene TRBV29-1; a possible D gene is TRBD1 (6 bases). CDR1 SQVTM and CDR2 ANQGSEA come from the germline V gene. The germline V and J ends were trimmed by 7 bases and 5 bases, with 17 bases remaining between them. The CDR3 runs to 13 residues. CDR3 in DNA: TGCAGCGCCCCCCTAGGGGGAGTAACTGAAGCTTTCTTT. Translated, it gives CSAPLGGVTEAFF.

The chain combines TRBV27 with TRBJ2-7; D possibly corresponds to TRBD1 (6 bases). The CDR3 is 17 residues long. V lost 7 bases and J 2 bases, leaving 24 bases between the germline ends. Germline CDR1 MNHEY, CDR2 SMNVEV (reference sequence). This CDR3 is CASTQTVGGPYAYEQYF. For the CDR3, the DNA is TGTGCCAGCACCCAGACGGTAGGGGGACCCTATGCCTACGAGCAGTACTTC.

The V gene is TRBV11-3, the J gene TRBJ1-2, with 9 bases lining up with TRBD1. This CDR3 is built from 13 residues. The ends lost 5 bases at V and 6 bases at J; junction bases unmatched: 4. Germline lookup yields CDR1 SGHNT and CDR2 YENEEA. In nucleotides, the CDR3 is TGTGCCAGCAGCACCGGGACAGGGCATGGCTACACCTTC. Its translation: CASSTGTGHGYTF.

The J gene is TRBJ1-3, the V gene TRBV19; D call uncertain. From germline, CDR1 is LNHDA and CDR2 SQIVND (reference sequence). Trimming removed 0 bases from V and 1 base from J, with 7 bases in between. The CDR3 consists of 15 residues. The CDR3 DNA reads TGTGCCAGTAGTATAGAACCGCTTTCTGGAAACACCATATATTTT. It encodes CASSIEPLSGNTIYF.

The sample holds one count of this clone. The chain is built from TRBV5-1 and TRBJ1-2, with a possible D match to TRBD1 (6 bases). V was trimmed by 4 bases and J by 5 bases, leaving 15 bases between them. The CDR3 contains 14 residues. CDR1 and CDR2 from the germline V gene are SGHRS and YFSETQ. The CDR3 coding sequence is TGCGCCAGCAGCCCCACCGGGACATCATATGGCTACACCTTC. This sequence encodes CASSPTGTSYGYTF.

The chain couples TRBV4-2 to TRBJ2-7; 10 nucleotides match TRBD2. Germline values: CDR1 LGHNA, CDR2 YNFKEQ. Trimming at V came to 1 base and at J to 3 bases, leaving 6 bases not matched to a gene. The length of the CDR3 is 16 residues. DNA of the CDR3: TGTGCCAGCAGCCAAGTCCGGCTAGCGGGGGTCTACGAGCAGTACTTC. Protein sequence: CASSQVRLAGVYEQYF.

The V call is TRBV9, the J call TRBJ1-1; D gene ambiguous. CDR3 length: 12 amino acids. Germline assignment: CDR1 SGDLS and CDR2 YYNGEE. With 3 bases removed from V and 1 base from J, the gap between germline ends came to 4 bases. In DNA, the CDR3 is TGTGCCAGCAGCGGGTCGAACACTGAAGCTTTCTTT. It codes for CASSGSNTEAFF.